The subject of this entry is one TCR beta chain. With V trimmed by 6 bases and J by 8 bases, 8 bases remained unmatched. This CDR3 has 15 amino acids. Germline CDR1 is MRHNA and CDR2 is SNTAGT. This entry is derived from a study of control samples from healthy donors and cancer patients. Profiled with immunoSEQ multiplex PCR; TCRdb holds only in-frame clones, not every one. This table holds 45,000 to 70,000 clones, 80% to 95% found once. This receptor was obtained from a young man with colorectal cancer. V and J are TRBV6-4 and TRBJ2-1; 12 positions agree with TRBD2. The material sequenced was PBMCs. The CDR3 sequence: CASRRLAGESDEQFF. CDR3 in DNA: TGTGCCAGCAGAAGACTAGCGGGGGAGAGCGATGAGCAGTTCTTC.